This TCR beta chain is from a study of blood T cells in healthy people across ages (dated by TCRdb to the mid-2010s). For context, the study as a whole: In model experiments, template switching captured roughly one uniquely barcoded TCR beta cDNA molecule for every two T cells. Using deep sequencing normalized with unique cDNA molecular identifiers, the study measured how TCR beta repertoire diversity changes with age. Four age groups were formed from the donors: young (average 16 years), middle-aged (around 40), aged (around 68) and long-lived (more than 75). To avoid experimental bias, donors of different ages were distributed randomly across sequencing lanes. Two additional independent replicas of 1 million unique cDNA reads from the same blood draw were analyzed for two donors (one aged 18 to 30 and one aged 80 or older).

Preparation of the library involved 5' RACE. The reads were generated on an Illumina HiSeq 2500. The second PCR ran for roughly 7 to 12 cycles and used a J-beta primer mix along with a sample-barcoded 5' primer. A template-switch 5' adaptor carrying 12 random nucleotides introduced a unique molecular identifier onto each TCR beta cDNA molecule. Each sample yielded at least 2.5 million CDR3-containing paired-end reads. The Mint cDNA synthesis kit, primed by a TRBC-specific oligonucleotide, was used to synthesize first-strand cDNA from all RNA. All cDNA was treated with uracil-DNA glycosylase and then went through a first 18-cycle PCR with the universal primers M1SS and BC2_uni_R. Per the original workflow: Each sample was normalized by randomly selecting 1 million high-quality reads, each carrying a distinct molecular identifier. Instead of being binned into consensus sequences, reads with shared molecular identifiers were discarded. MiTCR, with a Q25 quality threshold and the strictest error-elimination algorithm, was used for CDR3 identification, clonotype clustering and error correction. A nonparametric unseen species model with Euler transformation was used to estimate a lower bound on total TCR beta diversity. TCRdb reprocessed the public reads (quality trimming at Q25 with fastp, clone calling with MiXCR) and kept in-frame beta chains. Rows matching on CDR3 protein sequence are summarized as one entry with the most common DNA and genes. For this entry, the V and J calls and clone size follow TCRdb and not the study's own pipeline. The sample includes some 690,000 distinct CDR3 sequences, with 20% to 25% observed a single time. The ten biggest clones cover roughly a fifth of the sample.

Broad study findings and their caveats: Observed TCR beta diversity per million T cells fell roughly linearly with age, and a significant reduction was already apparent by age roughly 40. Estimates of total diversity based on one million sequenced T cells were regarded as lower bounds and as underestimates. Observed TCR beta diversity correlated strongly with the percentage of naive T cells measured by flow cytometry. Because donor CMV infection status was unknown, age-related changes in expanded clonotypes were potentially confounded. Conclusive comparison of naive and antigen-experienced compartments was prevented by the profiling of bulk unsorted PBMCs. Compared with the aged group, more naive CD4+ T cells, fewer expanded clones and increased TCR diversity were shown by the long-lived group, suggesting age selection.

Systemically healthy Caucasian individuals from Russia, 35 to 50 in total and aged about 6 to 90 years, were included as donors. Each donor gave around 9.9 milliliters of peripheral blood, collected into EDTA-treated Vacutainer tubes. Ficoll-Paque density-gradient centrifugation was used to isolate PBMCs, with at least 6 million per sample. Total RNA, at least 6 micrograms per sample, was extracted from PBMCs with Trizol reagent. For every donor, flow cytometry on a PBMC aliquot measured the percentage of naive CD45RAhigh/CD27high T cells. This clonotype has a handful of counts. The specificity of this receptor is unknown. The sample holds no much larger clone one base away, and base qualities are not on file. The CDR3, cysteine through valine, is 16 amino acids long. The read is trimmed to its CDR3 DNA, 48 bases read in frame from base 1. According to the germline V gene, CDR1 reads MGHRA and CDR2 reads YSYEKL. Trimming accounts for 0 bases at V and 2 bases at J, while the number of junction bases matched to no gene is 3.

This clonotype originated in a man aged 70-80 years in good health. The sequenced sample consisted of blood. The chain links TRBV4-1 with TRBJ2-7; 11 middle bases align to TRBD2. The nucleotides read TGCGCCAGCAGCCAAGATATGGGACTAGCGGCCTACGAGCAGTACGTC. Its product reads: CASSQDMGLAAYEQYV.